This TCR beta chain was identified in a study of T cell responses to AZD1222 COVID-19 vaccine. This clone was counted once. There are 14 residues in the CDR3. V lost 0 bases and J lost 6; bases outside the gene matches: 6. In germline, CDR1 is SGHRS, CDR2 YFSETQ. The protocol was immunoSEQ multiplex PCR, while the TCRdb copy is restricted to in-frame clones and leaves out a portion. Of roughly 99,000 clones listed, about 93% are singletons. The receptor comes from an adult who received the AZD1222 COVID-19 vaccine. Sequencing was performed on peripheral blood, taken 28 days after the second AZD1222 dose. The J gene is TRBJ2-7, the V gene TRBV5-1; 7 nucleotides align to TRBD1. In DNA, the CDR3 is TGCGCCAGCAGCTTGGGACAGGGAGTAAGCGAGCAGTACTTC. Translating gives CASSLGQGVSEQYF.